This T cell receptor beta chain is drawn from a study of cytomegalovirus exposure and HLA in healthy donors. It was with 60 Vbeta and 13 Jbeta primers that the PCR ran. Measured with immunoSEQ multiplex PCR; TCRdb has only the in-frame clones, and not every one. Here the sample spans 160,000 or so clones, 86% being singletons. This CDR3 is 12 amino acids long. Germline CDR1 MNHNS, CDR2 SASEGT. With respect to this clone: The germline gene is not matched at one end of the junction; a read error may be the cause.

The source is a woman younger than 35 in good health and CMV-seronegative. Sequencing was performed on PBMCs. The chain joins TRBV6-1 to TRBJ1-2; TRBD1 agrees at 8 bases. The CDR3 sequence is CASAGTGQTYFF. The CDR3 DNA is TGTGCCAGCGCCGGGACAGGACAAACCTACTTCTTC.